This T cell receptor (beta chain) was recorded in a study of T cell changes during pregnancy in multiple sclerosis. Some clones are missing from TCRdb's copy, which holds only in-frame ones; the method was immunoSEQ multiplex PCR. This table has about 74,000 clones, around 90% appearing once. The length of the CDR3 is 19 residues. The germline V gene encodes CDR1 SSHAT and CDR2 FNYEAQ (reference sequence). Worth noting for this clone: One junction end disagrees with the germline gene, perhaps due to a read error.

V is TRBV7-7 and J is TRBJ2-2; 9 positions agree with TRBD1. This clonotype was obtained from a female donor with multiple sclerosis, enrolled in a pregnancy study. The source material was peripheral blood, sampled in the third trimester of pregnancy. CDR3 sequence (DNA): TGTGCTAGCAGCTTAGCGCTAAGTATCACGGGACAGGGCACCGGGGAGCTGTTTTTT. Protein sequence: CASSLALSITGQGTGELFF.